The 8 T cell receptor beta chains presented below share a single source sample, sequenced in a study of vaccination and CD4 T cells after COVID-19. These receptors have no known antigen. Sequence data for DNA of cultured CD4+ T cells were generated by the Oncomine TCR Beta short-read assay. TCRdb ran MiXCR on the PCR reads and lists one entry per CDR3 protein. The table lists roughly 12,000 distinct CDR3 sequences, approximately 81% of them singletons. As for treatment: roughly 11-day PBMC culture with coronavirus spike peptide pools or control peptides (ViraFEST assay). Source: CD4+ T cells from blood, cultured in vitro, taken after SARS-CoV-2 vaccination. These receptor sequences come from a human donor who received a COVID-19 vaccine.

The chain carries TRBV27 and TRBJ2-7; 7 positions agree with TRBD2. The V gene end was trimmed by 0 bases and the J gene end by 6 bases; junction bases not matched to a gene: 20. The CDR3 is made up of 19 amino acids. From germline, CDR1 is MNHEY and CDR2 SMNVEV (reference sequence). The CDR3 region is CASSLSGVRGGEGISEQYF. In DNA form, the CDR3 reads TGTGCCAGCAGTTTATCGGGAGTCCGGGGCGGGGAGGGGATTAGCGAGCAGTACTTC.

J is TRBJ1-1 and V is TRBV24-1; 9 bases agree with TRBD1. From germline, CDR1 is KGHDR and CDR2 SFDVKD. The CDR3 is 15 amino acids. V shed 3 bases and J 7 bases; nucleotides not matched to a gene: 8. The CDR3 loop reads CATSDTGTGSGEAFF. CDR3 DNA: TGTGCCACCAGTGATACCGGGACAGGGAGTGGTGAAGCTTTCTTT.

CDR3: CASSERGQRGTEAFF. DNA for the CDR3: TGTGCCAGCAGTGAAAGGGGACAGAGGGGGACTGAAGCTTTCTTT. The rearrangement uses TRBV2 and TRBJ1-1; 7 bases agree with TRBD1. This CDR3 region has 15 residues. The junction had 8 bases not matched to a gene; V was cut back by 2 bases and J by 5 bases. Germline loops: CDR1 SNHLY, CDR2 FYNNEI.

V gene TRBV15 combines with J gene TRBJ1-2; possibly TRBD1 for D (6 bases). The CDR3 totals 17 residues. CDR1 is LNHNV, CDR2 YYDKDF, per germline (reference sequence). With 5 bases removed from V and 3 bases from J, the gap between germline ends came to 22 bases. CDR3 bases: TGTGCCACCAGCCGGGGGGGGGCGGGGGATGGGGACTATGGCTACACCTTC. Protein sequence: CATSRGGAGDGDYGYTF.

The chain joins TRBV20-1 to TRBJ2-5; D is unclear. Trimming pared 4 bases from V and 5 bases from J, leaving 20 bases between. The CDR3 sequence is 15 residues long. In germline, CDR1 is DFQATT, CDR2 SNEGSKA (reference sequence). In DNA, the CDR3 is TGCAGTGCTACGGCTATAAACAGTGGTCAGGAGACCCAGTACTTC. The encoded protein is CSATAINSGQETQYF.

A few counts support this clonotype. This rearrangement joins TRBV30 to TRBJ1-2, with TRBD1 as a possible D gene (5 bases). The germline V and J ends were trimmed by 3 bases and 10 bases, with 15 bases remaining between them. From germline, CDR1 is GTSNPN and CDR2 SVGIG (reference sequence). This CDR3 region has 12 residues. The CDR3 region is CAWRTRTPSYTF. The CDR3 DNA is TGTGCCTGGAGAACACGGACACCTTCCTACACCTTC. Supplemented by reference TRBV30 and TRBJ1-2, the full variable domain reads SQTIHQWPATLVQPVGSPLSLECTVEGTSNPNLYWYRQAAGRGLQLLFYSVGIGQISSEVPQNLSASRPQDRQFILSSKKLLLSDSGFYLCAWRTRTPSYTFGSGTRLTVV.

In this sample, this clonotype is medium-sized. This rearrangement joins TRBV5-1 to TRBJ2-3; TRBD2 aligns across 11 bases. Looked up from germline, CDR1 is SGHRS and CDR2 is YFSETQ. The V gene end was trimmed by 0 bases and the J gene end by 5 bases; junction bases not matched to a gene: 8. The CDR3 extends over 17 amino acids. CDR3: CASSLDFSGGVQDTQYF. CDR3 sequence (DNA): TGCGCCAGCAGCTTGGATTTTAGCGGGGGGGTACAAGATACGCAGTATTTT.

The V gene is TRBV11-3, the J gene TRBJ1-2; possibly TRBD1 for D (6 bases). CDR3 length equals 12 residues. V was pared by 8 bases and J by 4 bases, with 11 bases between. The germline V gene encodes CDR1 SGHNT and CDR2 YENEEA. The CDR3 bases are TGTGCCAGCTCAGGGGTGAGCTATGGCTACACCTTC. Translation: CASSGVSYGYTF.